The source of this T cell receptor (beta chain) is a study of T cell responses to AZD1222 COVID-19 vaccine. Sequencing used immunoSEQ multiplex PCR; TCRdb keeps in-frame clones, though not all of them. The data show over 150,000 clones, with 90% seen just once and approximately 3% held by the top ten. The CDR3 has 15 residues. V shed 1 base and J 5 bases; nucleotides not matched to a gene: 7. Germline loops: CDR1 SGHTA, CDR2 FQGNSA. The study, taken as a whole, reports: Reportedly, nearly half the spike-specific TCRs target unmutated variant regions. Clonal diversity was possibly underestimated, and white British individuals and females predominated among donors.

In the case of this clone: Its target is not known.

Sequences were derived from peripheral blood, sampled on day 0 of AZD1222 vaccination. V gene TRBV7-2 combines with J gene TRBJ2-5; TRBD2 agrees at 7 bases. The origin of this receptor is an adult in good health. CDR3 sequence (DNA): TGTGCCAGCAGCTTAGTATCCATGGGGGGGGAGACCCAGTACTTC. Its translation is CASSLVSMGGETQYF.